One sample yielded the 27 T cell receptor beta chains listed below, sequenced in a study of shared clonotypes between healthy human individuals. Data came from immunoSEQ multiplex PCR; TCRdb stores just in-frame clones and leaves some out. The data contain 2 million to 2.5 million clones, almost 96% of them singletons. The sequenced sample consisted of naive CD4+ T cells sorted from blood. Subset in this sample: CD45RA+ positively selected. The receptors here all came from a man between 18 and 29 years old in good health.

V gene TRBV9 combines with J gene TRBJ2-3, with 14 bases aligning to TRBD2. V lost 3 bases to trimming and J lost 5 bases; unmatched junction nucleotides: 5. The CDR3 extends over 16 amino acids. Germline lookup yields CDR1 SGDLS and CDR2 YYNGEE. The CDR3 region has the DNA TGTGCCAGCAGCGGCGGACTAGCGGGGGGACGAGATACGCAGTATTTT. Its translation is CASSGGLAGGRDTQYF.

This clone was observed a single time. The chain links TRBV15 to TRBJ1-1; D gene uncertain. From germline, CDR1 is LNHNV and CDR2 YYDKDF (reference sequence). The CDR3 is made up of 14 amino acids. Trimming pared 1 base from V and 1 base from J, leaving 7 bases between. CDR3 sequence: CATSRVRRNTEAFF. The CDR3 region has the DNA TGTGCCACCAGCAGAGTACGAAGGAACACTGAAGCTTTCTTT.

The CDR3: CASSQGLAGGPVYKQYF. The CDR3 DNA sequence: TGTGCCAGCAGCCAAGGACTAGCGGGAGGGCCTGTGTATAAGCAGTATTTT. This chain joins TRBV27 and TRBJ2-3, with TRBD2 matching 15 bases. V gave up 6 bases and J gave up 11 bases; unmatched junction bases: 15. Per germline, CDR1 MNHEY and CDR2 SMNVEV (reference sequence). The CDR3 extends over 17 amino acids.

A remark on this clone: The sample carries other DNA sequences with the same CDR3. The chain is built from TRBV28 and TRBJ1-5, with TRBD1 identical over 10 bases. CDR3 size: 14 residues. Unmatched junction bases numbered 2, after V lost 5 bases and J lost 4 bases. Germline values: CDR1 MDHEN, CDR2 SYDVKM. The CDR3 region is CASSTGQGNQPQHF. The CDR3 nucleotides are TGTGCCAGCAGTACGGGACAGGGGAATCAGCCCCAGCATTTT. The whole variable domain, remainder taken from reference TRBV28 and TRBJ1-5, is DVKVTQSSRYLVKRTGEKVFLECVQDMDHENMFWYRQDPGLGLRLIYFSYDVKMKEKGDIPEGYSVSREKKERFSLILESASTNQTSMYLCASSTGQGNQPQHFGDGTRLSIL.

This chain connects TRBV10-1 to TRBJ2-3, with D possibly being TRBD2 (5 bases). CDR1 WNHNN and CDR2 SYGVQD come from the germline V gene (reference sequence). CDR3 length: 15 residues. With 0 bases removed from V and 3 bases from J, the gap between germline ends came to 10 bases. The CDR3 nucleotides are TGCGCCAGCAGTGAGTCGAGAGTAGCGACAGATACGCAGTATTTT. Its translation is CASSESRVATDTQYF.

The V gene is TRBV9, the J gene TRBJ2-5; D uncertain. The CDR3 extends over 14 amino acids. Germline V CDR1 and CDR2: SGDLS, YYNGEE. Trimming removed 3 bases from V and 2 bases from J, with 11 bases in between. The CDR3 DNA is TGTGCCAGCAGCGGGAAAGACTGGCAAGAGACCCAGTACTTC. Its protein product is CASSGKDWQETQYF. Full variable domain (outside the CDR3, taken from reference TRBV9 and TRBJ2-5): DSGVTQTPKHLITATGQRVTLRCSPRSGDLSVYWYQQSLDQGLQFLIQYYNGEERAKGNILERFSAQQFPDLHSELNLSSLELGDSALYFCASSGKDWQETQYFGPGTRLLVL.

This chain uses TRBV11-2 with TRBJ2-7; 8 bases match TRBD2. This CDR3 has 16 residues. Trimming at V came to 1 base and at J to 2 bases, leaving 7 bases not matched to a gene. Germline values: CDR1 SGHAT, CDR2 FQNNGV. The CDR3, as DNA: TGTGCCAGCAGCTTAGGGGCGGGGGGTTTTCCCTACGAGCAGTACTTC. The encoded protein is CASSLGAGGFPYEQYF. Using reference TRBV11-2 and TRBJ2-7 for the parts outside the CDR3, the full variable domain is EAGVAQSPRYKIIEKRQSVAFWCNPISGHATLYWYQQILGQGPKLLIQFQNNGVVDDSQLPKDRFSAERLKGVDSTLKIQPAKLEDSAVYLCASSLGAGGFPYEQYFGPGTRLTVT.

This rearrangement joins TRBV6-1 to TRBJ1-2, with D perhaps matching TRBD1 (6 bases). Germline CDR1 reads MNHNS; CDR2 reads SASEGT. The V gene lost 7 bases and the J gene lost 8 bases, with 17 bases spanning the gap. CDR3 length: 13 residues. Here the CDR3 DNA reads TGTGCCAGCAACAAAGGGGGGTCGGGAGGCTACACCTTC. This translates into CASNKGGSGGYTF.

J is TRBJ2-1 and V is TRBV29-1, with 11 bases matching TRBD2. CDR3 length equals 15 residues. The germline V gene encodes CDR1 SQVTM and CDR2 ANQGSEA. Trimming removed 4 bases from V and 5 bases from J; junction bases left unmatched: 7. CDR3 sequence (DNA): TGCAGCGTTGGGGGGACTAGCGGATGGAACAATGAGCAGTTCTTC. As protein: CSVGGTSGWNNEQFF.

This chain joins TRBV5-1 and TRBJ2-1; D might be TRBD2 (6 bases). Per the germline V gene, CDR1 is SGHRS and CDR2 is YFSETQ. The germline V and J ends were trimmed by 9 bases and 10 bases, with 17 bases remaining between them. CDR3 length: 12 amino acids. CDR3 coding DNA: TGCGCCACCCGGGACTCCGTGGGGGAGCAGTTCTTC. Translated, it gives CATRDSVGEQFF.

This chain links TRBV7-2 with TRBJ2-3; maybe TRBD2 (5 bases). The CDR3 extends over 14 amino acids. V was shortened by 0 bases and J by 8 bases, with 12 bases between the two germline ends. Germline V gene data show CDR1 as SGHTA and CDR2 as FQGNSA. The CDR3 reads CASSLAGMEVTQYF. The DNA of the CDR3 is TGTGCCAGCAGCTTAGCGGGAATGGAGGTTACGCAGTATTTT.

The J gene is TRBJ2-7, the V gene TRBV18; D not certain. The length of the CDR3 is 14 residues. CDR1 and CDR2 (germline): KGHSH, LQKENI. V was clipped by 6 bases and J by 0 bases, with 12 bases between them. CDR3 region: CASSSTLYSYEQYF. For the CDR3, the DNA is TGTGCCAGCTCCTCGACACTTTACTCCTACGAGCAGTACTTC.

The CDR3 spells CASSSSPIQTGELFF. DNA for the CDR3: TGCGCCAGCAGCTCGTCTCCTATACAAACCGGGGAGCTGTTTTTT. V and J are TRBV5-1 and TRBJ2-2; the D is unclear. V lost 3 bases, J lost 5 bases, and 14 bases lay in between. Per germline, CDR1 SGHRS and CDR2 YFSETQ. The CDR3 spans 15 residues. Supplemented by reference TRBV5-1 and TRBJ2-2, the full variable domain reads KAGVTQTPRYLIKTRGQQVTLSCSPISGHRSVSWYQQTPGQGLQFLFEYFSETQRNKGNFPGRFSGRQFSNSRSEMNVSTLELGDSALYLCASSSSPIQTGELFFGEGSRLTVL.

This rearrangement joins TRBV30 to TRBJ1-2; D uncertain. Germline V gives CDR1 GTSNPN, CDR2 SVGIG (reference sequence). This CDR3 has 12 amino acids. With 4 bases removed from V and 6 bases from J, the gap between germline ends came to 12 bases. CDR3 nucleotide sequence: TGTGCCTGGAACCCGGAAGGAGATGGCTACACCTTC. Translated: CAWNPEGDGYTF.

J is TRBJ2-3 and V is TRBV10-3; TRBD2 matches 15 bases. The trim removed 4 bases at V and 0 bases at J, leaving 2 bases unmatched. Looked up from germline, CDR1 is ENHRY and CDR2 is SYGVKD. This CDR3 spans 17 amino acids. This chain's CDR3 is CAISGTSGGASTDTQYF. The CDR3 DNA reads as TGTGCCATCAGTGGGACTAGCGGGGGGGCCAGCACAGATACGCAGTATTTT.

The V call is TRBV7-2, the J call TRBJ2-7, with 14 bases lining up with TRBD2. The CDR3 totals 15 residues. Germline V gives CDR1 SGHTA, CDR2 FQGNSA. Trimming took 3 bases from V and 5 from J; bases not matched to a gene: 3. CDR3 nucleotide sequence: TGTGCCAGCAGCTTGGGACTAGCGGGGGCCGACGAGCAGTACTTC. Encoded protein: CASSLGLAGADEQYF.

CDR3 region: CASSQDVPSGTQYF. In DNA form, the CDR3 reads TGCGCCAGCAGCCAAGATGTTCCCAGCGGGACCCAGTACTTC. This chain joins TRBV4-1 and TRBJ2-5, with TRBD2 as a possible D gene (5 bases). V lost 0 bases and J lost 7, with 12 bases in between. Looked up from germline, CDR1 is MGHRA and CDR2 is YSYEKL. The CDR3 contains 14 residues.

V is TRBV7-2 and J is TRBJ2-7, with TRBD2 matching 10 bases. The V segment lost 0 bases and the J segment 2 bases; nucleotides outside the gene matches: 4. CDR1 and CDR2 (germline): SGHTA, FQGNSA. The CDR3 totals 16 residues. CDR3 protein: CASSLAPTSGAYEQYF. In DNA form, the CDR3 reads TGTGCCAGCAGCTTAGCGCCCACTAGCGGGGCCTACGAGCAGTACTTC.

In its sample, this clone was seen once. CDR3 loop: CASSEGQRWPQHF. The CDR3 DNA is TGTGCCAGCAGTGAAGGACAGCGTTGGCCCCAGCATTTT. J is TRBJ1-5 and V is TRBV6-1; a possible D gene is TRBD1 (5 bases). The V end lost 1 base, the J end lost 9 bases, and 10 bases lay between the germline ends. Germline lookup yields CDR1 MNHNS and CDR2 SASEGT. CDR3 size: 13 residues.

The chain uses TRBV19 and TRBJ1-1; D remains ambiguous. The V and J ends lost 3 bases and 8 bases respectively, with 19 bases between them. The CDR3 has 15 residues. Germline values: CDR1 LNHDA, CDR2 SQIVND (reference sequence). In DNA, the CDR3 is TGTGCCAGTAGTATGGGGATGTCGAACACTTGGGAAGCTTTCTTT. Amino acids: CASSMGMSNTWEAFF.

The CDR3 is CAWSVRAASGYTF. In DNA, the CDR3 is TGTGCCTGGAGTGTACGGGCCGCAAGTGGCTACACCTTC. This rearrangement joins TRBV30 to TRBJ1-2; D is ambiguous. CDR1 GTSNPN and CDR2 SVGIG come from the germline V gene (reference sequence). Deletions cut 0 bases from V and 7 bases from J, with 12 bases between. The CDR3 extends over 13 amino acids.

The chain has TRBV19 and TRBJ2-1, with 11 positions matching TRBD2. Germline CDR1 reads LNHDA; CDR2 reads SQIVND (reference sequence). CDR3 length: 15 residues. V lost 4 bases to trimming and J lost 5 bases; unmatched junction nucleotides: 4. CDR3 amino acids: CASSRPSGGNNEQFF. The CDR3 DNA follows: TGTGCCAGTAGTAGACCTAGCGGGGGGAACAATGAGCAGTTCTTC.

The V call is TRBV11-2, the J call TRBJ2-6; D uncertain. The CDR3 is 12 amino acids. Looked up from germline, CDR1 is SGHAT and CDR2 is FQNNGV. Trimming took off 8 bases at V and 0 bases at J, with 2 bases between the two ends. The CDR3 here is CASGSGANVLTF. The DNA for the CDR3 is TGTGCCAGCGGCTCTGGGGCCAACGTCCTGACTTTC.

This chain links TRBV5-1 with TRBJ1-4; 9 bases agree with TRBD1. The CDR3 spans 15 residues. V lost 4 bases to trimming and J lost 6 bases; unmatched junction nucleotides: 7. Germline V CDR1 and CDR2: SGHRS, YFSETQ. CDR3 protein: CASSPRDRAYEKLFF. As DNA, the CDR3 is TGCGCCAGCAGCCCCCGGGACAGGGCGTATGAAAAACTGTTTTTT.

J is TRBJ1-1 and V is TRBV6-1; D is unclear. The V gene lost 2 bases and the J gene lost 14 bases, with 12 bases spanning the gap. The CDR3 covers 11 residues. Germline assignment: CDR1 MNHNS and CDR2 SASEGT. CDR3 DNA: TGTGCCAGCAGTGAACGAGGGTCGGGGTTCTTT. Protein: CASSERGSGFF.

This chain's CDR3 is CASSLKQGDGYTF. CDR3 in DNA: TGCGCCAGCAGCTTGAAGCAGGGGGATGGCTACACCTTC. The chain couples TRBV5-1 to TRBJ1-2; TRBD1 agrees at 7 bases. After removal of 1 base from V and 6 bases from J, the junction contained 3 bases not matched to a gene. The CDR3 has 13 amino acids. The germline V gene encodes CDR1 SGHRS and CDR2 YFSETQ.

Here the CDR3 reads CAISGGNNEQFF. CDR3 nucleotides: TGTGCCATTAGCGGGGGAAACAATGAGCAGTTCTTC. V gene TRBV25-1 combines with J gene TRBJ2-1; 9 nucleotides align to TRBD2. Trimming cost V 10 bases and J 5 bases; bases outside gene matches: 3. Germline assignment: CDR1 MGHDK and CDR2 SYGVNS. The CDR3 runs to 12 residues.